This is a list of T cell receptor beta chains from one sample in a study of T cell responses to AZD1222 COVID-19 vaccine. The data were produced by immunoSEQ multiplex PCR, yet TCRdb's version contains in-frame clones alone and is incomplete. Altogether 90,000 to 95,000 clones are present, approximately 90% being singletons, with the ten largest covering about 10%. The sequenced sample was peripheral blood, obtained on day 0 of AZD1222 vaccination. Source of these receptors: an adult in good health. CDR3s include the opening cysteine and the closing phenylalanine or tryptophan. Fields, in order: clone size, J gene, D gene, V gene, CDR3 DNA, CDR3 protein. D genes are given only for firm matches. Rows give clone size only sometimes, using once, few, many, or a class for an expanded clone.

once | TRBJ1-2 | . | TRBV4-1 | TGCGCCAGCAGCCAAGAGGTCGGTTATGGCTACACCTTC | CASSQEVGYGYTF
. | TRBJ2-2 | . | TRBV6-1 | TGTGCCAGCAGTGAACAGCCGAACACCGGGGAGCTGTTTTTT | CASSEQPNTGELFF
few | TRBJ2-5 | TRBD1 | TRBV5-1 | TGCGCCAGCAGCGTGAGCCCCGACAGGGGAGGCATGGAGCAAGAGACCCAGTACTTC | CASSVSPDRGGMEQETQYF
. | TRBJ2-3 | . | TRBV5-1 | TGCGCCAGCAGCTCCGGACAGATTTCGCGCACAGATACGCAGTATTTT | CASSSGQISRTDTQYF
. | TRBJ1-2 | . | TRBV25-1 | TGTGCCAGCAGTGGGGACGAACCCACATTGGGCTACACCTTC | CASSGDEPTLGYTF
. | TRBJ1-3 | . | TRBV29-1 | TGCAGCGTTGAAGATCTTCGGGGGGATCCTGGAAACACCATATATTTT | CSVEDLRGDPGNTIYF
. | TRBJ2-1 | TRBD2 | TRBV19 | TGTGCCAGTAGTATAGCCGGGACTAGCGGGAGCTATGAGCAGTTCTTC | CASSIAGTSGSYEQFF
. | TRBJ1-1 | TRBD1 | TRBV28 | TGTGCCAGCAGTTTATGGAGACAGGGTGTGAACACTGAAGCTTTCTTT | CASSLWRQGVNTEAFF
medium-sized | TRBJ2-2 | . | TRBV6-1 | TGTGCCAGCAGTGAAAGGGACACCGGGGAGCTGTTTTTT | CASSERDTGELFF
. | TRBJ1-3 | . | TRBV3-1/TRBV3-2 | TGTGCCAGCAGCCAAGCGAACACCATATATTTT | CASSQANTIYF
. | TRBJ1-3 | . | TRBV29-1 | TGCAGCGTTGACCTAGGGGGAGTCTCTGGAAACACCATATATTTT | CSVDLGGVSGNTIYF
. | TRBJ2-3 | . | TRBV12-3/TRBV12-4 | TGTGCCAGCAGTTTAGGCCTGGGAGATACGCAGTATTTT | CASSLGLGDTQYF
. | TRBJ2-5 | TRBD1 | TRBV11-2 | TGTGCCAGCAGCTTAAAATCCGACAGGGCTGCCTTCGAAGAGACCCAGTACTTC | CASSLKSDRAAFEETQYF
. | TRBJ2-1 | TRBD2 | TRBV5-1 | TGCGCCAGCAGCTCGACTAGCGGGGGGCTAGGTGAGCAGTTCTTC | CASSSTSGGLGEQFF
. | TRBJ2-2 | TRBD2 | TRBV5-1 | TGCGCCAGCAGCCTAGCGGGAGCCGCGAACACCGGGGAGCTGTTTTTT | CASSLAGAANTGELFF
. | TRBJ1-4 | . | TRBV30 | TGTGCCTGGAGTGTGGCTCCCGGCGCAAAACTGTTTTTT | CAWSVAPGAKLFF
. | TRBJ1-5 | . | TRBV2 | TGTGCCAGCAGTGATGGGGGGGCCAGGGTCAATCAGCCCCAGCATTTT | CASSDGGARVNQPQHF
. | TRBJ1-2 | TRBD1 | TRBV28 | TGTGCCAGCAGTATTCCGACAGGGCGGTATGGCTACACCTTC | CASSIPTGRYGYTF
. | TRBJ2-3 | TRBD1 | TRBV2 | TGTGCCAGCAGTGGGACAGGAGGCACAGATACGCAGTATTTT | CASSGTGGTDTQYF
. | TRBJ1-1 | . | TRBV6-1 | TGTGCCAGCAGTTCGACAGGGAACACTGAAGCTTTCTTT | CASSSTGNTEAFF
. | TRBJ2-4 | . | TRBV19 | TGTGCCAGTAGTACCCAGCCGGCGCACATTCAGTACTTC | CASSTQPAHIQYF
once | TRBJ2-1 | TRBD2 | TRBV7-9 | TGTGCCAGCAGCTTAGTTAGCGGGAGCTACAATGAGCAGTTCTTC | CASSLVSGSYNEQFF
. | TRBJ2-7 | TRBD1 | TRBV19 | TGTGCCAGTGGGGACAGAACCTACGAGCAGTACTTC | CASGDRTYEQYF
. | TRBJ2-3 | . | TRBV24-1 | TGTGCCACCAGTGATAGGGGGGGATCCGGAACAGATACGCAGTATTTT | CATSDRGGSGTDTQYF
. | TRBJ2-7 | TRBD2 | TRBV28 | TGTGCCAGCAAACTAGCGGGAGGCGTCTCCTACGAGCAGTACTTC | CASKLAGGVSYEQYF
. | TRBJ2-1 | . | TRBV9 | TGTGCCAGCAGCCCCCGTGATGTGAGGGGGAGCTCCTACAATGAGCAGTTCTTC | CASSPRDVRGSSYNEQFF
. | TRBJ2-2 | TRBD2 | TRBV3-1/TRBV3-2 | TGTGCCAGCAGTTACGGACTAGCGGGTGGAACCGGGGAGCTGTTTTTT | CASSYGLAGGTGELFF